This T cell receptor (beta chain) stems from a study of blood T cell repertoires in COVID-19. Method: immunoSEQ multiplex PCR; TCRdb's copy keeps in-frame clones and lacks some. The sample carries tens of thousands of clones, about nine tenths recorded once. This clone was seen a single time. CDR1 and CDR2 (germline): WNHNN, SYGVQD (reference sequence). This CDR3 contains 18 residues. Germline trimming cut 0 bases from V and 7 bases from J; bases unmatched to any gene: 12. The receptor comes from a human donor in a cohort sampled during active COVID-19. The chain uses TRBV10-1 and TRBJ2-4; 10 nucleotides match TRBD2. The sample comprised peripheral blood. CDR3 region: CASSESSRLAGVGNIQYF. DNA for the CDR3: TGCGCCAGCAGTGAGTCTTCGCGACTAGCGGGTGTAGGGAACATTCAGTACTTC.